The 20 T cell receptor beta chains listed next were all sequenced from one sample in a study of OX40 agonist ivuxolimab in advanced cancers. Sequencing was performed with immunoSEQ multiplex PCR; in TCRdb, only in-frame clones are kept and a portion is missing. The sample has tens of thousands of clones; 65% to 90% are singletons. Specimen: CD4+ or CD8+ T cells sorted from blood, collected in a trial of the OX40 agonist ivuxolimab. The receptors originated from an adult with an advanced solid tumor such as melanoma, head and neck, liver or kidney cancer.

This chain links TRBV9 with TRBJ2-6; D gene uncertain. The CDR3 is made up of 14 amino acids. The V gene's germline CDR1 is SGDLS and CDR2 YYNGEE. V lost 0 bases and J lost 0, with 1 base in between. CDR3 coding DNA: TGTGCCAGCAGCGTAGCCTCTGGGGCCAACGTCCTGACTTTC. It specifies CASSVASGANVLTF.

The gene calls are TRBV7-9 and TRBJ2-2; D gene uncertain. Per the germline V gene, CDR1 is SEHNR and CDR2 is FQNEAQ (reference sequence). Deletions cut 1 base from V and 6 bases from J, with 6 bases between. This CDR3 is built from 13 residues. CDR3 region: CASSLGPAGELFF. Written as DNA, the CDR3 is TGTGCCAGCAGCTTAGGGCCGGCCGGGGAGCTGTTTTTT.

The CDR3 here is CASSPGQLWNTEAFF. The CDR3 bases are TGTGCCAGTAGTCCGGGACAGCTTTGGAACACTGAAGCTTTCTTT. The chain is built from TRBV19 and TRBJ1-1; 7 bases match TRBD1. In germline, CDR1 is LNHDA, CDR2 SQIVND (reference sequence). The CDR3 loop spans 15 amino acids. V dropped 5 bases and J dropped 1; count of bases not matched to a gene: 7. Together with reference TRBV19 and TRBJ1-1, the CDR3 gives the full variable domain: DGGITQSPKYLFRKEGQNVTLSCEQNLNHDAMYWYRQDPGQGLRLIYYSQIVNDFQKGDIAEGYSVSREKKESFPLTVTSAQKNPTAFYLCASSPGQLWNTEAFFGQGTRLTVV.

This clone appeared once. V and J are TRBV6-1 and TRBJ1-5; no firm D call. Germline V lookup: CDR1 MNHNS, CDR2 SASEGT. V was shortened by 3 bases and J by 7 bases, with 16 bases between the two germline ends. The CDR3 has 15 amino acids. This CDR3 reads CASSEGVILVQPQHF. The CDR3 bases are TGTGCCAGCAGTGAGGGCGTTATCTTGGTCCAGCCCCAGCATTTT.

The chain has TRBV9 and TRBJ2-2, with D possibly being TRBD2 (6 bases). Trimming stripped 0 bases from V and 6 bases from J, with 15 bases between. The CDR3 sequence is 16 residues long. Germline CDR1 reads SGDLS; CDR2 reads YYNGEE. The CDR3 bases are TGTGCCAGCAGCGTAGGGGCGGGGTATATGGCCGGGGAGCTGTTTTTT. It is translated as CASSVGAGYMAGELFF.

This clone appeared once. The chain links TRBV6-1 to TRBJ1-3; D not certain. Germline loops: CDR1 MNHNS, CDR2 SASEGT. CDR3 length: 16 residues. Trimming removed 0 bases at V and 4 bases at J, with 13 bases between. As DNA, the CDR3 is TGTGCCAGCAGTGAAGCTTTCGCCAGGATCGGAAACACCATATATTTT. It yields the protein CASSEAFARIGNTIYF.

The chain combines TRBV11-2 with TRBJ2-7, with D unresolved. The CDR3 is made up of 16 amino acids. From germline, CDR1 is SGHAT and CDR2 FQNNGV. V was pared by 5 bases and J by 0 bases, with 17 bases between. The CDR3 DNA sequence: TGTGCCAGCAGCCCCCGACTCCTCTCATCCTCCTACGAGCAGTACTTC. Translated: CASSPRLLSSSYEQYF.

This chain links TRBV14 with TRBJ2-7; TRBD2 matches at 7 bases. The CDR3 spans 15 residues. The germline V gene encodes CDR1 SGHDN and CDR2 FVKESK. The V gene end was trimmed by 5 bases and the J gene end by 3 bases; junction bases not matched to a gene: 10. CDR3 in amino acids: CASSSHSGRNYEQYF. The CDR3 nucleotides are TGTGCCAGCAGCTCTCACTCCGGGAGGAACTACGAGCAGTACTTC.

The rearrangement links TRBV9 to TRBJ2-7, with TRBD2 identical over 7 bases. This CDR3 region has 12 residues. V trimming: 4 bases; J trimming: 7 bases; junction bases outside the gene matches: 5. Germline-derived CDR1 and CDR2 are SGDLS and YYNGEE. Here the CDR3 DNA reads TGTGCCAGCAGCACACAAGCGGGGGAGCAGTACTTC. Protein product: CASSTQAGEQYF.

The chain couples TRBV28 to TRBJ2-7; D not certain. Germline CDR1 reads MDHEN; CDR2 reads SYDVKM. Trimming cost V 5 bases and J 7 bases, with 12 bases left between them. This CDR3 spans 12 amino acids. CDR3: CASSGRVGEQYF. In nucleotides, the CDR3 is TGTGCCAGCAGTGGAAGGGTGGGTGAGCAGTACTTC.

This clone came up once. This chain links TRBV9 with TRBJ2-5, with D uncertain. Germline V gives CDR1 SGDLS, CDR2 YYNGEE. V was pared by 0 bases and J by 5 bases, with 14 bases between. The CDR3 covers 15 residues. The CDR3 spells CASSVGLGIRETQYF. The DNA for the CDR3 is TGTGCCAGCAGCGTAGGGTTGGGGATTAGGGAGACCCAGTACTTC.

This clone was observed a single time. J is TRBJ2-2 and V is TRBV11-1; TRBD1 might be the D (6 bases). V was trimmed by 5 bases and J by 5 bases, leaving 18 bases between them. Germline CDR1 reads SGHAT; CDR2 reads FQDESV (reference sequence). CDR3 length equals 16 residues. The CDR3, as DNA: TGTGCCAGCAGCCCCTGGGGGCGACCGGGGACCGGGGAGCTGTTTTTT. Its translation is CASSPWGRPGTGELFF.

This clone is a singleton in its sample. The V and J genes are TRBV4-1 and TRBJ1-2, with D unclear. The CDR3 consists of 15 residues. From germline, CDR1 is MGHRA and CDR2 YSYEKL. The V end lost 0 bases, the J end lost 2 bases, and 10 bases lay between the germline ends. The DNA for the CDR3 is TGCGCCAGCAGCCAAGATTCCAGTAGGAACTATGGCTACACCTTC. Protein: CASSQDSSRNYGYTF.

V usage is TRBV5-4 and J usage is TRBJ2-5; 7 bases map to TRBD1. After removal of 0 bases from V and 2 bases from J, the junction contained 4 bases not matched to a gene. Germline assignment: CDR1 SGHNT and CDR2 YYREEE (reference sequence). This CDR3 comprises 15 residues. CDR3 coding DNA: TGTGCCAGCAGCTTGGTGGACAGGACGCAAGAGACCCAGTACTTC. Protein product: CASSLVDRTQETQYF.

The chain carries TRBV6-6 and TRBJ1-1; a possible D gene is TRBD1 (5 bases). The CDR3 contains 13 residues. The germline V and J ends were trimmed by 6 bases and 1 base, with 9 bases remaining between them. In germline, CDR1 is MNHNY, CDR2 SVGAGI (reference sequence). The CDR3 here is CASRLGTNTEAFF. CDR3 sequence (DNA): TGTGCCAGCAGACTCGGGACGAACACTGAAGCTTTCTTT.

The V gene is TRBV2, the J gene TRBJ1-5, with D unclear. Trimming removed 2 bases from V and 5 bases from J, with 10 bases in between. Germline V gene sequence: CDR1 SNHLY, CDR2 FYNNEI. This CDR3 region has 14 residues. The CDR3 region is CASSERVGYQPQHF. CDR3 bases: TGTGCCAGCAGTGAACGGGTGGGGTATCAGCCCCAGCATTTT.

This chain uses TRBV28 with TRBJ1-2; TRBD1 might be the D (5 bases). V was pared by 6 bases and J by 8 bases, with 16 bases between. The CDR3 runs to 13 residues. CDR1 MDHEN and CDR2 SYDVKM come from the germline V gene. The CDR3 DNA sequence: TGTGCCAGCAGCCCGCTAGGGGCAGAGGGCTACACCTTC. Encoded protein: CASSPLGAEGYTF.

The chain has TRBV4-2 and TRBJ2-2; TRBD1 agrees at 7 bases. With V trimmed by 4 bases and J by 5 bases, 7 bases remained unmatched. Germline values: CDR1 LGHNA, CDR2 YNFKEQ. The CDR3 totals 15 residues. For the CDR3, the DNA is TGTGCCAGCAGCCCCTTTACAGGGGAAACCGGGGAGCTGTTTTTT. Protein: CASSPFTGETGELFF.

This clone was detected a few times. The rearrangement joins TRBV27 to TRBJ2-1; D could derive from TRBD1 or TRBD2 (6 bases each). The V gene's germline CDR1 is MNHEY and CDR2 SMNVEV (reference sequence). Trimming took off 6 bases at V and 6 bases at J, with 12 bases between the two ends. The length of the CDR3 is 13 residues. CDR3 in DNA: TGTGCCAGCAGACAGGGACTCGGCAATGAGCAGTTCTTC. Protein: CASRQGLGNEQFF.

The chain carries TRBV5-1 and TRBJ1-2, with D uncertain. The CDR3 has 12 amino acids. The V end was cut by 4 bases, the J end by 6 bases, with 10 bases between. Germline V gene sequence: CDR1 SGHRS, CDR2 YFSETQ. DNA of the CDR3: TGCGCCAGCAGCCCCGACTTAGATGGCTACACCTTC. Its protein is CASSPDLDGYTF.